This TCR beta chain was observed in a study of T cells in tumors after PD-1 blockade. About the research overall: Prior checkpoint blockade, systemic immunosuppressant use, or anti-cancer therapy within 4 weeks excluded patients. Peripheral blood samples averaged about 33,000 unique clonotypes and some 120,000 templates.

Tumor or blood genomic DNA was sequenced, with inputs of roughly 600 ng to 6,004 ng. Generated by immunoSEQ multiplex PCR, the TCRdb table keeps only in-frame clones and is missing some. The table lists more than 14,000 clones, approximately 80% of them singletons. V shed 5 bases, J shed 0 bases, and the junction held 3 bases outside the gene matches. This CDR3 spans 16 amino acids. CDR1 and CDR2 (germline): SGHNT, YENEEA. The TCR was taken from a human donor with basal cell carcinoma. The chain is built from TRBV11-3 and TRBJ2-5, with TRBD2 identical over 13 bases. This material consisted of PBMCs, taken after anti-PD-1 treatment. DNA for the CDR3: TGTGCCAGCAGCCGTGGACTAGCGGGGGACCAAGAGACCCAGTACTTC. Its translation: CASSRGLAGDQETQYF.